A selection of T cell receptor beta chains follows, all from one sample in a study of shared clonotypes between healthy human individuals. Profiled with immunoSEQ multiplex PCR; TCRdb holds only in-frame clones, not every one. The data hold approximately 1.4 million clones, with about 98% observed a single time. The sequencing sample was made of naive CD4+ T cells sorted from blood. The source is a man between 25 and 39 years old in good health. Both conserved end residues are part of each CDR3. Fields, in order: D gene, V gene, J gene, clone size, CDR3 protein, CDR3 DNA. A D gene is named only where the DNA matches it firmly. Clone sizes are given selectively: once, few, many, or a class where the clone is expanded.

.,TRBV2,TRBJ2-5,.,CASRQEETQYF,TGTGCCAGCCGTCAGGAAGAGACCCAGTACTTC
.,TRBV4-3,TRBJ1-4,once,CASSQAVDEKLFF,TGCGCCAGCAGCCAAGCTGTCGACGAAAAACTGTTTTTT
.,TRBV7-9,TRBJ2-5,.,CASSLRTHRVQETQYF,TGTGCCAGCAGCCTCCGGACCCACCGGGTCCAAGAGACCCAGTACTTC
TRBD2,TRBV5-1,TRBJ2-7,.,CASSLGREGLEQYF,TGCGCCAGCAGCTTGGGGCGGGAGGGCCTCGAGCAGTACTTC
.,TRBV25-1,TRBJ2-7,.,CASRDPEFYEQYF,TGTGCCAGCAGGGACCCCGAGTTCTACGAGCAGTACTTC
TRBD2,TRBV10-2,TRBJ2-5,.,CASRFQGAGVGETQYF,TGCGCCAGCAGATTCCAGGGAGCGGGAGTGGGGGAGACCCAGTACTTC
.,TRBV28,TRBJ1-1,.,CASSPRGARTEAFF,TGTGCCAGCAGTCCTCGCGGGGCGCGCACTGAAGCTTTCTTT
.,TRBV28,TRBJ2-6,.,CASSDRDGSSGANVLTF,TGTGCCAGCAGTGACCGTGACGGGAGCTCTGGGGCCAACGTCCTGACTTTC
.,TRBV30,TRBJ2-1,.,CAWSALGNGYEQFF,TGTGCCTGGAGTGCTCTAGGAAATGGCTATGAGCAGTTCTTC
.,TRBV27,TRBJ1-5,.,CASSFRGGIQPQHF,TGTGCCAGCAGTTTTCGGGGGGGTATCCAGCCCCAGCATTTT